This T cell receptor beta chain was identified in a study of graft-versus-host responses after intestinal transplantation. Turning to the study itself: Induction using anti-thymocyte globulin, followed by tacrolimus and steroids for roughly 3 years, was given to all recipients.

TCRdb keeps only in-frame clones here, not all; method: immunoSEQ multiplex PCR. The sample holds about 88,000 clones, about 95% seen once. Study-wide findings and caveats: Some GvH clones appeared in ileal mucosa or blood before recipient bone marrow. Maximum circulating GvH clone levels tracked with early post-transplant HvG decreases.

Trimming stripped 2 bases from V and 1 base from J, with 6 bases between. Germline CDR1 and CDR2: MNHEY and SMNVEV (reference sequence). The CDR3 sequence is 14 residues long. With regard to this clone: What it recognizes is unknown.

The clonotype was recovered from a human donor who was the organ donor for an intestinal transplant. The input for sequencing was unstimulated CD4+ T cells sorted from spleen or lymph node cells, taken before transplant. This chain connects TRBV27 to TRBJ1-5; D is possibly TRBD1 (5 bases). The CDR3 here is CASSLNRSNQPQHF. CDR3 DNA: TGTGCCAGCAGTTTAAACAGGAGCAATCAGCCCCAGCATTTT.